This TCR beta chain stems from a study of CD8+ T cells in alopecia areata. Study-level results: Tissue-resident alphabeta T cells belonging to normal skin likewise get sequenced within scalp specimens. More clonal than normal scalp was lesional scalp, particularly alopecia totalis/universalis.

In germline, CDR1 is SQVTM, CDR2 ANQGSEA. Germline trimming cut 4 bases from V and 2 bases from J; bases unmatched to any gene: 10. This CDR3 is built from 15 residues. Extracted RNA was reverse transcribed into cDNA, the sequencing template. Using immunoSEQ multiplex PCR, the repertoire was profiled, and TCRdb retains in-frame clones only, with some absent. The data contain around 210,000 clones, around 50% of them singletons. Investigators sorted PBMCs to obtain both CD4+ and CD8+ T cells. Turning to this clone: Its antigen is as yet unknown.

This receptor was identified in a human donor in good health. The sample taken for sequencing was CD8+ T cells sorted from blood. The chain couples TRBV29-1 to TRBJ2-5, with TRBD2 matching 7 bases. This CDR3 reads CSVVRAGRGQETQYF. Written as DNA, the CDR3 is TGCAGCGTTGTCCGGGCGGGGAGGGGACAAGAGACCCAGTACTTC.